These 28 T cell receptor beta chains share one sample of origin, sequenced in a study of shared clonotypes between healthy human individuals. Method: immunoSEQ multiplex PCR; TCRdb's copy keeps in-frame clones and lacks some. This sample yields about 560,000 clones, of which roughly four fifths are seen a single time; 12% belongs to the top ten. The specimen was PBMCs. These receptors were obtained from a woman in her thirties or forties in good health. Some clones in this sample may be carry-over from other donors' samples.

The chain joins TRBV6-5 to TRBJ2-1; no clear D. Germline V CDR1 and CDR2: MNHEY, SVGAGI. This CDR3 has 12 amino acids. Between the trimmed V and J ends, which lost 0 bases and 7 bases, there was a span of 4 bases. The CDR3 spells CASSYSVNEQFF. Here the CDR3 DNA reads TGTGCCAGCAGTTACTCTGTAAATGAGCAGTTCTTC.

V is TRBV28 and J is TRBJ2-7; 11 nucleotides match TRBD1. CDR3 length: 14 amino acids. Germline assignment: CDR1 MDHEN and CDR2 SYDVKM. J lost 5 bases, V lost 5 bases, and 5 bases had no gene match. DNA of the CDR3: TGTGCCAGCAGTCAGGACAGGGGGCCTGACGAGCAGTACTTC. Its protein product is CASSQDRGPDEQYF.

The chain carries TRBV7-9 and TRBJ1-2, with D tentatively TRBD1 (6 bases). The CDR3 length is 15 residues. Germline CDR1 SEHNR, CDR2 FQNEAQ (reference sequence). V lost 3 bases and J 5 bases, leaving 16 bases between the germline ends. CDR3 coding DNA: TGTGCCAGCAGCTTCGGGACACCGGGGGCGTATGGCTACACCTTC. Amino acids: CASSFGTPGAYGYTF.

The chain joins TRBV19 to TRBJ1-4; a possible D gene is TRBD1 (6 bases). This CDR3 has 15 residues. Looked up from germline, CDR1 is LNHDA and CDR2 is SQIVND (reference sequence). The CDR3 coding sequence is TGTGCAGCCAGACCCACCGGGACAAAGAAGGAAAAACTGTTTTTT. It yields the protein CAARPTGTKKEKLFF.

There are a few counts of this clone. One base away lies a much larger clone, so this may be a sequencing read error. The chain is built from TRBV18 and TRBJ1-2, with 10 bases aligning to TRBD1. V shed 6 bases, J shed 6 bases, and the junction held 4 bases outside the gene matches. Germline loops: CDR1 KGHSH, CDR2 LQKENI. This CDR3 spans 13 amino acids. The CDR3 DNA reads as TGTGCCAGCTCCCTCGGGACAGGGGATGGCTACACCTTC. Translation: CASSLGTGDGYTF.

The rearrangement joins TRBV6-5 to TRBJ1-5, with TRBD1 matching 7 bases. Germline CDR1 MNHEY, CDR2 SVGAGI. The ends lost 0 bases at V and 5 bases at J; junction bases unmatched: 4. The CDR3 sequence is 15 residues long. Here the CDR3 DNA reads TGTGCCAGCAGTTACTCGACAGGGACGGATCAGCCCCAGCATTTT. Protein sequence: CASSYSTGTDQPQHF.

Details on this clone: A much larger clone lies a single base off, so this may be a read error. The rearrangement links TRBV11-3 to TRBJ1-3; tentative D call: TRBD1 (5 bases). Trimming stripped 4 bases from V and 4 bases from J, with 8 bases between. The CDR3 spans 13 residues. In germline, CDR1 is SGHNT, CDR2 YENEEA. CDR3 sequence reads: CASSSRAGNTIYF. Here the CDR3 DNA reads TGTGCCAGCAGCTCCAGGGCGGGAAACACCATATATTTT.

The chain combines TRBV10-3 with TRBJ2-1; 16 positions match TRBD2. The CDR3 has 14 residues. Germline V gene lookup returns CDR1 ENHRY and CDR2 SYGVKD. J lost 12 bases, V lost 7 bases, and 6 bases had no gene match. The CDR3 sequence: CAIMGTSGRAGQFF. The CDR3 bases are TGTGCCATCATGGGGACTAGCGGGAGGGCAGGGCAGTTCTTC.

The genes are TRBV30 and TRBJ2-6, with D possibly matching TRBD1 (5 bases). Trimming removed 5 bases at V and 1 base at J, with 15 bases between. The length of the CDR3 is 16 residues. CDR1 and CDR2 (germline): GTSNPN, SVGIG (reference sequence). The CDR3 loop is CAWAMYRSSGANVLTF. The CDR3 region has the DNA TGTGCCTGGGCGATGTACAGGTCTTCTGGGGCCAACGTCCTGACTTTC.

CDR3 nucleotides: TGTGCCAGCAGCGGGGGGGGATACAATGAGCAGTTCTTC. Protein product: CASSGGGYNEQFF. V usage is TRBV11-3 and J usage is TRBJ2-1; 7 positions match TRBD2. The V and J ends lost 5 bases and 4 bases, in that order; junction bases with no gene match: 2. Germline V gives CDR1 SGHNT, CDR2 YENEEA. The CDR3 consists of 13 residues.

This clone was detected a few times. The chain couples TRBV28 to TRBJ1-2; no reliable D call. Trimming stripped 2 bases from V and 14 bases from J, with 12 bases between. Germline CDR1 reads MDHEN; CDR2 reads SYDVKM. The CDR3 contains 11 residues. The CDR3 DNA is TGTGCCAGCAGTTTAAGATGGGCTCCTACCTTC. Encoded protein: CASSLRWAPTF.

This sequence joins TRBV28 and TRBJ2-2; D uncertain. V was clipped by 3 bases and J by 4 bases, with 12 bases between them. CDR3 size: 15 residues. The V gene's germline CDR1 is MDHEN and CDR2 SYDVKM. The CDR3 reads CASSFFPGRTGELFF. The DNA of the CDR3 is TGTGCCAGCAGTTTCTTTCCAGGACGCACCGGGGAGCTGTTTTTT.

This chain links TRBV28 with TRBJ1-4; 9 bases align to TRBD1. The CDR3 is 14 residues long. The V and J ends lost 7 bases and 8 bases, in that order; junction bases with no gene match: 8. CDR1 and CDR2 (germline): MDHEN, SYDVKM. In DNA, the CDR3 is TGTGCCAGCAACCCGACAGGGGGGAACGAAAAACTGTTTTTT. Translated: CASNPTGGNEKLFF.

The rearrangement uses TRBV19 and TRBJ2-1; 9 bases are a match to TRBD1. The CDR3 has 15 residues. V dropped 5 bases and J dropped 9; count of bases not matched to a gene: 11. Germline V gene data show CDR1 as LNHDA and CDR2 as SQIVND (reference sequence). This chain's CDR3 is CASSSQQGASGEQFF. Here the CDR3 DNA reads TGTGCCAGTAGTTCGCAACAGGGGGCGTCGGGTGAGCAGTTCTTC.

The V call is TRBV30, the J call TRBJ1-4, with a weak D call TRBD1 (6 bases). Germline CDR1 is GTSNPN and CDR2 is SVGIG (reference sequence). This CDR3 has 16 residues. V lost 1 base and J lost 6, with 18 bases in between. As DNA, the CDR3 is TGTGCCTGGAGTGCGCCAGGGGAGGGTTCGTATGAAAAACTGTTTTTT. Translating gives CAWSAPGEGSYEKLFF.

The chain carries TRBV10-1 and TRBJ2-7, with TRBD2 matching over 9 bases. Trimming removed 2 bases from V and 2 bases from J; junction bases left unmatched: 10. Germline CDR1 and CDR2: WNHNN and SYGVQD (reference sequence). CDR3 length equals 17 residues. The CDR3 loop is CASSEMEREVDPYEQYF. In nucleotides, the CDR3 is TGCGCCAGCAGTGAGATGGAGCGGGAGGTCGATCCCTACGAGCAGTACTTC.

The chain couples TRBV4-2 to TRBJ1-2, with a possible D match to TRBD1 (5 bases). Germline CDR1 is LGHNA and CDR2 is YNFKEQ. This CDR3 contains 15 residues. V was shortened by 0 bases and J by 8 bases, with 16 bases between the two germline ends. The DNA of the CDR3 is TGTGCCAGCAGCCAAGACCTCGGGCAGGGTGGGGGCTACACCTTC. As protein: CASSQDLGQGGGYTF.

This clone has more than one count but fewer than ten. The chain couples TRBV7-9 to TRBJ2-3; 13 bases fit TRBD2. The germline gives CDR1 SEHNR, CDR2 FQNEAQ (reference sequence). This CDR3 spans 16 amino acids. J lost 6 bases, V lost 4 bases, and 7 bases had no gene match. CDR3 nucleotides: TGTGCCAGCAGCTCGGGACTAGCGGGAAACCGTGATACGCAGTATTTT. Its protein is CASSSGLAGNRDTQYF.

The V and J genes are TRBV7-6 and TRBJ2-6; D gene unclear. The CDR3 runs to 15 residues. Trimming removed 2 bases at V and 0 bases at J, with 5 bases between. CDR1 SGHVS and CDR2 FNYEAQ come from the germline V gene. The CDR3 DNA reads TGTGCCAGCAGCTTAAAGCTCTCTGGGGCCAACGTCCTGACTTTC. Translated, it gives CASSLKLSGANVLTF.

The chain uses TRBV19 and TRBJ1-1; 9 bases map to TRBD1. The CDR3 sequence is 14 residues long. Germline V CDR1 and CDR2: LNHDA, SQIVND (reference sequence). Trimming removed 6 bases from V and 5 bases from J; junction bases left unmatched: 7. The CDR3 DNA follows: TGTGCCAGTAGAAGGGACAGGGACTTTACTGAAGCTTTCTTT. Amino acids: CASRRDRDFTEAFF.

V is TRBV5-1 and J is TRBJ2-5; tentative D call: TRBD1 (5 bases). This CDR3 region has 14 residues. V lost 0 bases, J lost 3 bases, and 9 bases lay in between. Germline CDR1 reads SGHRS; CDR2 reads YFSETQ. The CDR3 nucleotides are TGCGCCAGCAGCTTGGTGGACATTGAAGAGACCCAGTACTTC. Encoded protein: CASSLVDIEETQYF.

V usage is TRBV7-3 and J usage is TRBJ1-1; the match to TRBD1 covers 9 bases. CDR3 length: 14 residues. The V and J ends lost 5 bases and 4 bases, in that order; junction bases with no gene match: 5. CDR1 is SGHTA and CDR2 is FQGTGA in the germline V gene. CDR3 DNA: TGTGCCAGCAGCATAGGACAGGGGATCACTGAAGCTTTCTTT. It is translated as CASSIGQGITEAFF.

The gene calls are TRBV5-6 and TRBJ2-3; D is ambiguous. The ends were cut back, 3 bases at V and 4 bases at J, with 21 bases in the middle. This CDR3 spans 17 amino acids. The germline CDR1 and CDR2 sequences are SGHDT and YYEEEE. The CDR3 bases are TGTGCCAGCAGCTATGGCCAGGCGGCGCCTGGCCCAGATACGCAGTATTTT. Encoded protein: CASSYGQAAPGPDTQYF.

This CDR3 is CASSRAGMNTEAFF. DNA for the CDR3: TGCGCCAGCAGCCGCGCAGGAATGAACACTGAAGCTTTCTTT. This chain connects TRBV4-1 to TRBJ1-1; D unclear. CDR1 and CDR2 (germline): MGHRA, YSYEKL. The CDR3 runs to 14 residues. Trimming removed 4 bases from V and 0 bases from J, with 9 bases in between.

The chain has TRBV29-1 and TRBJ2-7; 8 positions match TRBD2. Germline CDR1 SQVTM, CDR2 ANQGSEA. The CDR3 loop spans 15 amino acids. V shed 6 bases and J 2 bases; nucleotides not matched to a gene: 12. The CDR3 DNA reads TGCAGCGTGTCCGGGCGAGCGGGAGAAACCTACGAGCAGTACTTC. This gives the protein CSVSGRAGETYEQYF.

The chain combines TRBV2 with TRBJ2-5, with a tentative D call TRBD2 (6 bases). Germline values: CDR1 SNHLY, CDR2 FYNNEI. The V end was cut by 3 bases, the J end by 5 bases, with 7 bases between. The CDR3 has 12 amino acids. For the CDR3, the DNA is TGTGCCAGCAGTGAGCTAGCGGAGACCCAGTACTTC. This translates into CASSELAETQYF.

This clone was detected once. V and J are TRBV2 and TRBJ1-6, with D hard to call. Germline V gene data show CDR1 as SNHLY and CDR2 as FYNNEI. Trimming removed 10 bases at V and 8 bases at J, with 21 bases between. The CDR3 is 15 residues long. The DNA for the CDR3 is TGTGCCATCGCCTCCCCCTCTCAGGCGGATTCACCCCTCCACTTT. It specifies CAIASPSQADSPLHF.

V and J are TRBV5-5 and TRBJ2-7, with D unresolved. The germline gives CDR1 SGHKS, CDR2 YYEKEE (reference sequence). This CDR3 is 14 amino acids long. V lost 0 bases and J lost 3, with 10 bases in between. CDR3 loop: CASSLAAAYYEQYF. CDR3 nucleotide sequence: TGTGCCAGCAGCTTGGCGGCGGCCTACTACGAGCAGTACTTC.